This T cell receptor beta chain was recovered during a study of blood T cell repertoires in COVID-19. Study in general: Sources were T cells, B-cell-depleted T cells, or PBMCs; the material itself was cDNA or gDNA.

Authors' data handling: Reference gene primer amplification gave estimated nucleated cell counts. Sequencing used immunoSEQ multiplex PCR; TCRdb keeps in-frame clones, though not all of them. V, J and clone size were drawn from that table, and D and trimming were deduced from the DNA. Seen here are tens of thousands of clones, 82% observed once, and the top ten hold about 17%. Germline CDR1 and CDR2: SGHNT and YYREEE (reference sequence). Germline trimming cut 4 bases from V and 7 bases from J; bases unmatched to any gene: 11. The CDR3 length is 16 residues. Sequencing was done on a sample of peripheral blood. The V gene is TRBV5-4, the J gene TRBJ1-6, with TRBD1 matching over 7 bases. The receptor comes from a human donor in a cohort sampled during active COVID-19. The CDR3 DNA is TGTGCCAGCAGCCACAAGGGGGCAGGGGGAAATTCACCCCTCCACTTT. Protein sequence: CASSHKGAGGNSPLHF.